Given below is one TCR beta chain in context. This record belongs to a study of blood T cell repertoires in COVID-19. In the study overall: Samples of COVID-19 (acute and convalescent) were obtained from the United States, Italy and Spain. In each case, the material was cDNA or gDNA derived from T cells, B-cell-depleted T cells, or PBMCs.

Methods used by the authors: Amplified reference gene primers provided the basis for estimating nucleated cell counts. Only in-frame clones appear in the TCRdb table, and some are missing; sequencing was by immunoSEQ multiplex PCR. That table gives V, J and clone size, and the DNA gave D and trimming. This table has approximately 200,000 clones, roughly 92% appearing once. V shed 3 bases and J shed 6 bases, with 16 bases lying between them. The CDR3 covers 14 residues. CDR1 is SGHRS, CDR2 YFSETQ, per germline. Seattle cases were enrolled at active infection and followed longitudinally. The receptor's source is a man aged 30-40 years with COVID-19, enrolled during active disease. Sequencing input: peripheral blood. V gene TRBV5-1 combines with J gene TRBJ2-7, with a weak D call TRBD2 (6 bases). CDR3: CASSWGRMEGEQYF. The CDR3 region has the DNA TGCGCCAGCAGCTGGGGTCGGATGGAGGGCGAGCAGTACTTC.